This entry is about one TCR beta chain. What it binds is not known. The CDR3 length is 16 residues. The germline V gene encodes CDR1 KGHSH and CDR2 LQKENI. V lost 5 bases to trimming and J lost 2 bases; unmatched junction nucleotides: 3. The data were taken from a study of cytomegalovirus exposure and HLA in healthy donors. Turning to the study itself: Unique TCRs numbering roughly 80 million, obtained from HLA-typed donors, made up an early data release.

In the PCR, 60 Vbeta and 13 Jbeta primers were used. Assay: immunoSEQ multiplex PCR; the TCRdb copy retains only in-frame clones and omits some. In the table there are about 99,000 clones, around 73% of which are singletons. General study results and limits: With later analysis, a missense DCLRE1C variant became linked to TCR beta V- and J-gene trimming. Later analysis reportedly placed an Asian-associated ancestry cluster below the roughly 690-donor mean in N-insertions.

Material: PBMCs. This TCR was sampled from a middle-aged man in good health and CMV-seronegative. The rearrangement joins TRBV18 to TRBJ2-3, with 14 nucleotides matching TRBD2. The chain's CDR3 is CASSRLAGGYTDTQYF. CDR3 nucleotide sequence: TGTGCCAGCTCAAGACTAGCGGGAGGGTACACAGATACGCAGTATTTT.